This T cell receptor (beta chain) was identified during a study of T-cell reconstitution after alpha-beta-depleted transplantation in children. During its preparation, the TCRbeta library received unique molecular identifiers. TCRdb processed the PCR reads anew with MiXCR; each CDR3 protein has one entry. The sample lists 150,000 to 200,000 distinct CDR3 sequences; approximately 6.6% were seen once. Germline assignment: CDR1 MNHEY and CDR2 SVGAGI. The CDR3 is 15 amino acids. Trimming took off 2 bases at V and 7 bases at J, with 14 bases between the two ends. This clonotype was picked up many times. The chain is built from TRBV6-5 and TRBJ2-2; D is ambiguous. Sample: PBMCs from the stem cell graft donor, taken from the stem cell graft. The receptor was isolated from a human donor who donated a stem cell graft to a child with Wiskott-Aldrich syndrome. The CDR3 protein is CASSYEAFRGGELFF. CDR3 bases: TGTGCCAGCAGTTACGAGGCCTTCCGTGGCGGGGAGCTGTTTTTT.